This T cell receptor (beta chain) was identified in a study of cytotoxic CD8 clonotypes in ibrutinib-treated CLL. Background on the study: Partial response occurred in approximately 25 patients and complete response in 2; at median approximately 71 months, approximately 14 remained remitted and approximately twelve progressed. On average, over 90,000 productive rearrangements and 255,043 productive templates per sample.

PBMCs that had been cryopreserved were the source of 2 to 2.5 micrograms of genomic DNA for TCR beta libraries. In regard to this clone: Its antigen is unknown.

The protocol was immunoSEQ multiplex PCR, while the TCRdb copy is restricted to in-frame clones and leaves out a portion. The profile shows more than 85,000 clones, around 77% of them singletons. CDR3 length: 17 amino acids. Losses at the gene ends were 3 bases for V and 4 bases for J; bases not matched to a gene: 7. Per germline, CDR1 SGHTA and CDR2 FQGNSA. Study-wide results and caveats: There were few public clonotypes, and on treatment they contracted or stayed stable.

The sequences come from PBMCs, collected after 24 months of ibrutinib treatment. The V call is TRBV7-2, the J call TRBJ1-5; 12 positions agree with TRBD1. The receptor was isolated from a human donor with chronic lymphocytic leukemia. The DNA of the CDR3 is TGTGCCAGCAGCTTGGGGACAGGGGGCTCCTTAAATCAGCCCCAGCATTTT. The encoded protein is CASSLGTGGSLNQPQHF.